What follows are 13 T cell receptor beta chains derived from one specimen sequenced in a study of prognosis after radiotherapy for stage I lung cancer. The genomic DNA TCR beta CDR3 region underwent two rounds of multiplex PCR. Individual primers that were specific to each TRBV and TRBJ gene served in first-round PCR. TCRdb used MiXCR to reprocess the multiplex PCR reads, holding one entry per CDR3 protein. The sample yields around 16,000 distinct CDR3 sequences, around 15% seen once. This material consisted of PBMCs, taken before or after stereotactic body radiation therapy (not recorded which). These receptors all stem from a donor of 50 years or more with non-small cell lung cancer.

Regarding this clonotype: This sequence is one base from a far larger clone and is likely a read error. DNA of the CDR3: TGTGCCAGCAGGGGACAGGGACACGGAACCGTGGATGAGCAGTTCTTC. Protein: CASRGQGHGTVDEQFF. The V and J genes are TRBV6-4 and TRBJ2-1, with TRBD1 matching 9 bases. This CDR3 has 16 residues. In germline, CDR1 is MRHNA, CDR2 SNTAGT. The V and J ends lost 6 bases and 8 bases, in that order; junction bases with no gene match: 14.

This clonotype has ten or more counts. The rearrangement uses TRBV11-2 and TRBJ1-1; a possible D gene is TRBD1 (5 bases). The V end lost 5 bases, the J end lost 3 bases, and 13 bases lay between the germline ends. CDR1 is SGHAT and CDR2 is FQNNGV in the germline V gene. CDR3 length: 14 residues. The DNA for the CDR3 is TGTGCCAGCAGCAGGACACCTGAGCACACTGAAGCTTTCTTT. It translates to CASSRTPEHTEAFF.

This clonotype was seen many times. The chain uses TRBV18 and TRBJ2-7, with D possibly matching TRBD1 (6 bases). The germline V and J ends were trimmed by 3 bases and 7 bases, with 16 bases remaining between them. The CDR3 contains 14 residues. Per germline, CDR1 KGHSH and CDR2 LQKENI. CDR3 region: CASSPGVTGMEQYV. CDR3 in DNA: TGTGCCAGCTCACCCGGGGTCACAGGGATGGAGCAGTACGTC.

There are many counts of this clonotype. The CDR3 bases are TGTGCCAGCAGTTCCGGAGCAGGGGGATACACAGATACGCAGTATTTT. Encoded protein: CASSSGAGGYTDTQYF. The chain recombines TRBV12-3 or TRBV12-4 with TRBJ2-3; TRBD1 agrees at 7 bases. This CDR3 has 16 residues. Trimming at V came to 4 bases and at J to 2 bases, leaving 9 bases not matched to a gene.

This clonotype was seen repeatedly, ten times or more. This CDR3 reads CASSYEGGDSPLHF. CDR3 in DNA: TGTGCCAGCAGTTACGAAGGGGGCGATTCACCCCTCCACTTT. The rearrangement joins TRBV6-5 to TRBJ1-6; 7 bases match TRBD1. From germline, CDR1 is MNHEY and CDR2 SVGAGI. The trim removed 2 bases at V and 8 bases at J, leaving 3 bases unmatched. CDR3 length equals 14 residues.

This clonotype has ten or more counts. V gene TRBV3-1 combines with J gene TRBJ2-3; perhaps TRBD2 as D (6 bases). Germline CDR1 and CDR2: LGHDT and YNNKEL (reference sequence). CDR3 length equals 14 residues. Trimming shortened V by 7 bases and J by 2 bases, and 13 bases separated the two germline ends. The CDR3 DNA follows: TGTGCCAGCACCGGGACTTTTACCACAGATACGCAGTATTTT. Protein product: CASTGTFTTDTQYF.

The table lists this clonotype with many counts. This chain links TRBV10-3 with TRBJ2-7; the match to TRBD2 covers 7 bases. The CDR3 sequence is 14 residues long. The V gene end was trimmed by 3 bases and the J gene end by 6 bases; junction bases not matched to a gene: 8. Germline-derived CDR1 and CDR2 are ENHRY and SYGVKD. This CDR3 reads CAISESAGVGEQYF. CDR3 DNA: TGTGCCATCAGTGAATCTGCGGGAGTGGGCGAGCAGTACTTC.

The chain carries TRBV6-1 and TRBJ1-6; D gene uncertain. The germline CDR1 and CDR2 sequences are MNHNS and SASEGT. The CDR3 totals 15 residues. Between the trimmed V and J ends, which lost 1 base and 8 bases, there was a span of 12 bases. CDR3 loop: CASSEVLGWDSPLHF. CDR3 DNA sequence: TGTGCCAGCAGTGAAGTACTGGGGTGGGATTCACCCCTCCACTTT.

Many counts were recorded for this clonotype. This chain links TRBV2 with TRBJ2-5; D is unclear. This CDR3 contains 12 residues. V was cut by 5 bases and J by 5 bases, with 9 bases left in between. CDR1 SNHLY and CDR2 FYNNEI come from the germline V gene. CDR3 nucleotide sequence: TGTGCCAGCAGTAGTAGCTGGGAGACCCAGTACTTC. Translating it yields CASSSSWETQYF.

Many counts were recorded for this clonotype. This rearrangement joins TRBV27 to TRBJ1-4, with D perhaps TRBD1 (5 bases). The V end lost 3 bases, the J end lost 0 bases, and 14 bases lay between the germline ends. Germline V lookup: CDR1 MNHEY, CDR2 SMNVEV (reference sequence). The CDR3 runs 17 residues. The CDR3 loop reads CASSLEGGGATNEKLFF. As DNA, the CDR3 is TGTGCCAGCAGTTTGGAGGGTGGGGGAGCAACTAATGAAAAACTGTTTTTT.

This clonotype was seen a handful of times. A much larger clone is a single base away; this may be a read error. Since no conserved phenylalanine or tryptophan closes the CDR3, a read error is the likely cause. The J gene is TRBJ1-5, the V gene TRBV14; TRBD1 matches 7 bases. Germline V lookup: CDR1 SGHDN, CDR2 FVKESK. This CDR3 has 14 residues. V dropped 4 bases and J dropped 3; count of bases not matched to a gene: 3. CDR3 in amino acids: CASSLTGPNQPQHS. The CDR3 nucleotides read TGTGCCAGCAGCCTGACAGGGCCCAATCAGCCCCAGCATTCT.

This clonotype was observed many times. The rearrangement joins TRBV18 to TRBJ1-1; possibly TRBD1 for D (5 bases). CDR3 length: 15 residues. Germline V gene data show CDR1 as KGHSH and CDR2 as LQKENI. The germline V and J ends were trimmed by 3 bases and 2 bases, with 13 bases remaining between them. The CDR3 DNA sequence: TGTGCCAGCTCACCGACGGAGGGGAGAAACACTGAAGCTTTCTTT. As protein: CASSPTEGRNTEAFF.

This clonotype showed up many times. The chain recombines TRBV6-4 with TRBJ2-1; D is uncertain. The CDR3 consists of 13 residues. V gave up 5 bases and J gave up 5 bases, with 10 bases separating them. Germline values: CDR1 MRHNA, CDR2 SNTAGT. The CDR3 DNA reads TGTGCCAGCAGTTGGGATGGTAACAATGAGCAGTTCTTC. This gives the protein CASSWDGNNEQFF.